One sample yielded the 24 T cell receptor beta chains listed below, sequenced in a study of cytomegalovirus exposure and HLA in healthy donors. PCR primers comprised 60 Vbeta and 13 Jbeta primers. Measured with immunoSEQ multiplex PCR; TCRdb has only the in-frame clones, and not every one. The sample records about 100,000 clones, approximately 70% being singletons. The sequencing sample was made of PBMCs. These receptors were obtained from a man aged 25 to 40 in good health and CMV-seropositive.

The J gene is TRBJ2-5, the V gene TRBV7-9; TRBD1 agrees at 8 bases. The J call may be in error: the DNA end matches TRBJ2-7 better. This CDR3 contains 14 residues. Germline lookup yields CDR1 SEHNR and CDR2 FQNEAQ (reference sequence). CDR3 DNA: TGTGCCAGCACCGACAGGGGAGCCTCCTACGAGCAGTACTTC. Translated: CASTDRGASYEQYF.

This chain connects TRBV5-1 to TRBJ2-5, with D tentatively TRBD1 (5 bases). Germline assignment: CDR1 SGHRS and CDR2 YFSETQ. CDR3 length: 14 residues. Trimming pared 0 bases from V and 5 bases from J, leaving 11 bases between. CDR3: CASSLERGSETQYF. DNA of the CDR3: TGCGCCAGCAGCTTGGAAAGGGGATCGGAGACCCAGTACTTC.

CDR3 coding DNA: TGCGCCAGCAGCCCCCACGGGGGACTAGCATCCGATACGCAGTATTTT. This translates into CASSPHGGLASDTQYF. The rearrangement links TRBV4-1 to TRBJ2-3; 9 bases match TRBD2. Germline CDR1 and CDR2: MGHRA and YSYEKL. The junction had 11 bases not matched to a gene; V was cut back by 4 bases and J by 6 bases. The CDR3 sequence is 16 residues long.

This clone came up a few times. The CDR3 spells CASSFSGGYEQYF. As DNA, the CDR3 is TGTGCCAGCAGCTTTAGCGGGGGCTACGAGCAGTACTTC. The chain is built from TRBV6-6 and TRBJ2-7, with 9 bases lining up with TRBD2. Germline V lookup: CDR1 MNHNY, CDR2 SVGAGI (reference sequence). V shed 6 bases and J 3 bases; nucleotides not matched to a gene: 3. The CDR3 has 13 residues.

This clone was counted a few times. The CDR3, as DNA: TGCAGCGTTGTACGGGGGAGCTCCTACGAGCAGTACTTC. This translates into CSVVRGSSYEQYF. The chain carries TRBV29-1 and TRBJ2-7; D is possibly TRBD2 (6 bases). The germline V gene encodes CDR1 SQVTM and CDR2 ANQGSEA. V was shortened by 4 bases and J by 0 bases, with 10 bases between the two germline ends. The CDR3 contains 13 residues.

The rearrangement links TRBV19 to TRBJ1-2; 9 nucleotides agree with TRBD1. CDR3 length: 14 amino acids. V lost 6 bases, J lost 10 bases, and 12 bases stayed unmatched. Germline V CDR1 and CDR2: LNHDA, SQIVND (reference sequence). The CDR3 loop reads CASSPSGQGIAYTF. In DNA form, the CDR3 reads TGTGCCAGTAGCCCCAGCGGACAGGGGATAGCCTACACCTTC.

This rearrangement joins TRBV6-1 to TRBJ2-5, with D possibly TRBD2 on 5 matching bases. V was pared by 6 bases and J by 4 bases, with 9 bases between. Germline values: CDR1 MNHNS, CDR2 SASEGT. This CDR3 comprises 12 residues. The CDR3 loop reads CASRVAGETQYF. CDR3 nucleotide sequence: TGTGCCAGCAGGGTGGCGGGAGAGACCCAGTACTTC.

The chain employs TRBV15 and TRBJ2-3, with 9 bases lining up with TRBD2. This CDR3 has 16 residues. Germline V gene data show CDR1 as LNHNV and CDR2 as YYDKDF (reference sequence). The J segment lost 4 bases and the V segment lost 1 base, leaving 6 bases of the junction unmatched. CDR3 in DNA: TGTGCCACCAGCAGAGGGGTTAGCGGGGGTGCAGATACGCAGTATTTT. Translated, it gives CATSRGVSGGADTQYF.

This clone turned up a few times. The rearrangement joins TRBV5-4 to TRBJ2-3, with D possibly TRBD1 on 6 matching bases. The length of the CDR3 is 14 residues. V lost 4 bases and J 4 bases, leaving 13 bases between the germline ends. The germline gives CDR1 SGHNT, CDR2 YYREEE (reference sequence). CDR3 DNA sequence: TGTGCCAGCAGCCAGGGGACGAGTTCAGATACGCAGTATTTT. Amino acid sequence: CASSQGTSSDTQYF.

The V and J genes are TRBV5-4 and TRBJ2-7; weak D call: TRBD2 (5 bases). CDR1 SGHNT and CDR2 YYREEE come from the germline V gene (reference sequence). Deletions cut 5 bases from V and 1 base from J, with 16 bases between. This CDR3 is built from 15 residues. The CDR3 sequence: CASSPIPRVSYEQYF. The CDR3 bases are TGTGCCAGCAGTCCCATTCCGCGGGTTTCCTACGAGCAGTACTTC.

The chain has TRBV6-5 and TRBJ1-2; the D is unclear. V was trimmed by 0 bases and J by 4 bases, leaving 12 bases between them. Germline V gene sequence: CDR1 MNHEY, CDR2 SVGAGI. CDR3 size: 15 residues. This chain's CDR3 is CASSYSSQRGYGYTF. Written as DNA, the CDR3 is TGTGCCAGCAGTTACTCGTCGCAGAGAGGCTATGGCTACACCTTC.

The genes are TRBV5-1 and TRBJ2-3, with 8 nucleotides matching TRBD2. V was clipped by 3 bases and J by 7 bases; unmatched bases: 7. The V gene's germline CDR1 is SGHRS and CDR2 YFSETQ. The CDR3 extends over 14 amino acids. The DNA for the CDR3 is TGCGCCAGCAGCTCGGGGGGGGCCTCTTATACGCAGTATTTT. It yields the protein CASSSGGASYTQYF.

This chain's CDR3 is CASSAVGAASYEQYF. CDR3 nucleotides: TGTGCCAGCAGTGCCGTGGGGGCAGCCTCCTACGAGCAGTACTTC. The V gene is TRBV6-1, the J gene TRBJ2-5, with D perhaps matching TRBD1 (6 bases). The assigned J gene may be wrong: the sequence end matches TRBJ2-7 better. This CDR3 is 15 amino acids long. From germline, CDR1 is MNHNS and CDR2 SASEGT.

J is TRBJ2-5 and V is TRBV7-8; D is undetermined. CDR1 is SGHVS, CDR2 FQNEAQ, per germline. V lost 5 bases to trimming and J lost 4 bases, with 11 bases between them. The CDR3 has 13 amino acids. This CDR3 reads CASSLDLGETQYF. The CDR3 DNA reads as TGTGCCAGCAGCCTCGACTTGGGAGAGACCCAGTACTTC.

The CDR3 protein is CASSGDSNYGYTF. The DNA for the CDR3 is TGTGCCAGCAGTGGGGACAGTAACTATGGCTACACCTTC. V is TRBV6-6 and J is TRBJ1-2, with 7 positions matching TRBD1. The CDR3 covers 13 residues. Germline V gene data show CDR1 as MNHNY and CDR2 as SVGAGI (reference sequence). V was clipped by 5 bases and J by 1 base; unmatched bases: 1.

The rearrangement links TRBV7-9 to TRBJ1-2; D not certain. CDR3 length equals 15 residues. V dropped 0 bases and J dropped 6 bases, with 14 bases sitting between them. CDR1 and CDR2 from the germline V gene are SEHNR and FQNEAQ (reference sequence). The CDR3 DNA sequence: TGTGCCAGCAGCTTAGCACTCGGAGCAGCGGATGGCTACACCTTC. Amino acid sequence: CASSLALGAADGYTF.

The CDR3 region has the DNA TGTGCCGGCGCGGGGTTAAGCGAGACCCAGTACTTC. It specifies CAGAGLSETQYF. The chain has TRBV6-1 and TRBJ2-5; D might be TRBD2 (6 bases). V was pared by 11 bases and J by 5 bases, with 15 bases between. The CDR3 length is 12 residues. Germline lookup yields CDR1 MNHNS and CDR2 SASEGT.

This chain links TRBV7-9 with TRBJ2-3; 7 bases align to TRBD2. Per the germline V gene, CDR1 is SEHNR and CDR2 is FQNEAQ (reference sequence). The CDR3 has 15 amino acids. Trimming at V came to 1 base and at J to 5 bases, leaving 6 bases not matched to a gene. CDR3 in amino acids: CASSLGGTNGDTQYF. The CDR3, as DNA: TGTGCCAGCAGCTTAGGAGGGACTAACGGAGATACGCAGTATTTT.

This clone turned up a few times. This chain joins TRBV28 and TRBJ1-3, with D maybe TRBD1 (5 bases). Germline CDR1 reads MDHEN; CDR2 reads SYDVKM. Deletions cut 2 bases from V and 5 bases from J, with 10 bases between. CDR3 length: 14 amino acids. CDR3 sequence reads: CASSLEGTRNTIYF. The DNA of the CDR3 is TGTGCCAGCAGTTTAGAGGGGACTCGAAACACCATATATTTT.

CDR3 residues: CASSAGGGDTQYF. The CDR3, as DNA: TGTGCCAGCAGCGCAGGGGGCGGAGATACGCAGTATTTT. This rearrangement joins TRBV7-2 to TRBJ2-3; 8 nucleotides match TRBD1. With 5 bases clipped from V and 5 bases from J, the junction kept 3 bases outside the gene matches. CDR3 size: 13 residues. The germline gives CDR1 SGHTA, CDR2 FQGNSA.

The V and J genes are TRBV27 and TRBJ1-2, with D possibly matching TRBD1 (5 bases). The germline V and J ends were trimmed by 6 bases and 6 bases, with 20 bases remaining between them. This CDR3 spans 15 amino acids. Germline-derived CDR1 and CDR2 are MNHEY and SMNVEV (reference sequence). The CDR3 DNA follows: TGTGCCAGCAGGACTTTTGGGGGGAGGGGCGATGGCTACACCTTC. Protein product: CASRTFGGRGDGYTF.

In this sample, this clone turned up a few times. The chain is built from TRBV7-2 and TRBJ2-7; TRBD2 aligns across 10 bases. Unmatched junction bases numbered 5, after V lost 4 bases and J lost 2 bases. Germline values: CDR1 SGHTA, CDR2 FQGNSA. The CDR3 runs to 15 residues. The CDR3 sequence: CASSYAGTSAYEQYF. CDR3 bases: TGTGCCAGCAGCTATGCCGGGACTAGCGCCTACGAGCAGTACTTC.

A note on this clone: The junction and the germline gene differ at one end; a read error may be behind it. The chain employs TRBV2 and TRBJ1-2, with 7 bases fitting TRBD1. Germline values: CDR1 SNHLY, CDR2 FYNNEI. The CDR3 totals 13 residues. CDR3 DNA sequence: TGTGCCAGCCGACAGGGAGGAACTACTGGCCACACCTTC. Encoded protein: CASRQGGTTGHTF.

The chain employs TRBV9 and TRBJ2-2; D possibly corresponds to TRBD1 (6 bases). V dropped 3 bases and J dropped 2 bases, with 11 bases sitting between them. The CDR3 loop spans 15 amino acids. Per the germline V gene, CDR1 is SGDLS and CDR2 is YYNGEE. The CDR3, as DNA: TGTGCCAGCAGCGCACAGGGAACCAACACCGGGGAGCTGTTTTTT. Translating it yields CASSAQGTNTGELFF.